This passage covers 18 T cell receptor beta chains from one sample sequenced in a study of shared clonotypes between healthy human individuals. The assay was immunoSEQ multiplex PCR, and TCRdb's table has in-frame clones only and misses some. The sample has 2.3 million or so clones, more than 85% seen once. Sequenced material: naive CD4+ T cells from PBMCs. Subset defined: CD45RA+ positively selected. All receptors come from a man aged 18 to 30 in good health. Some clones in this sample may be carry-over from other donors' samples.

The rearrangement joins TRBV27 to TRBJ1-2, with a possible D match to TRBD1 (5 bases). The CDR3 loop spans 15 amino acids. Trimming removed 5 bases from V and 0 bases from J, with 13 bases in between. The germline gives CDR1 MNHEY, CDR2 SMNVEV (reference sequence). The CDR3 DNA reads TGTGCCAGCAGTCCCTTGGGGGTAGCTAACTATGGCTACACCTTC. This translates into CASSPLGVANYGYTF.

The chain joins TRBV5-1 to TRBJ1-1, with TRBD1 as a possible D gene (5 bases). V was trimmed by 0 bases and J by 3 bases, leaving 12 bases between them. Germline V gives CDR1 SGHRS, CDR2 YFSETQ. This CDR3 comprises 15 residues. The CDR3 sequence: CASSLGGSPDTEAFF. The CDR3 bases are TGCGCCAGCAGCTTGGGGGGCAGCCCAGACACTGAAGCTTTCTTT.

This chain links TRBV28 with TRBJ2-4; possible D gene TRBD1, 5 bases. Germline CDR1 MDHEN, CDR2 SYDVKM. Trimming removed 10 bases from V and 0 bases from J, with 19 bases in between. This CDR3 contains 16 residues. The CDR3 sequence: CATLGATASAKNIQYF. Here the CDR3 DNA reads TGTGCCACCCTCGGTGCGACAGCCTCAGCCAAAAACATTCAGTACTTC.

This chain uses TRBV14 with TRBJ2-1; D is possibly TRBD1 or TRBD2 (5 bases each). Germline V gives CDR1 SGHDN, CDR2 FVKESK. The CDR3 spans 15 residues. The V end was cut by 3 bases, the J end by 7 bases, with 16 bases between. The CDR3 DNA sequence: TGTGCCAGCAGCCAGGGACGGCCCCTCGAGAATGAGCAGTTCTTC. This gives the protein CASSQGRPLENEQFF.

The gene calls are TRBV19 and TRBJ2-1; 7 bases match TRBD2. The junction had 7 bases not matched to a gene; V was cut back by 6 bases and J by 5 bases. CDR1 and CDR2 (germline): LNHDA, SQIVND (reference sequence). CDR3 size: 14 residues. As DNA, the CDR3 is TGTGCCAGTAGGAGACTAGCAAACAACAATGAGCAGTTCTTC. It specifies CASRRLANNNEQFF.

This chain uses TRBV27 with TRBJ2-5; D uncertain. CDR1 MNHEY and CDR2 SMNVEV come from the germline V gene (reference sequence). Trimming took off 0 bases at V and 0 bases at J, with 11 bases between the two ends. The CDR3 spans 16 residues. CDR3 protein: CASSLSSSLDQETQYF. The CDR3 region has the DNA TGTGCCAGCAGTTTATCCTCCTCCCTTGACCAAGAGACCCAGTACTTC.

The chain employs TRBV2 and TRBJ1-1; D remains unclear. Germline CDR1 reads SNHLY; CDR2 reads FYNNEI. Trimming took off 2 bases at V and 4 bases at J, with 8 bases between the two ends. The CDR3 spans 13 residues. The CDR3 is CASSEKGATEAFF. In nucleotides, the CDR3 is TGTGCCAGCAGTGAAAAGGGAGCCACTGAAGCTTTCTTT.

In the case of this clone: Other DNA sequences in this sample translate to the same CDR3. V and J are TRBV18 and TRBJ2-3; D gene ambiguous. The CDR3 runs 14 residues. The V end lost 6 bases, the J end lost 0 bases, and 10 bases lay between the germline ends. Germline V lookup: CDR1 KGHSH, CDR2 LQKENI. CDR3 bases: TGTGCCAGCTCCCCTTTAACTAGCACAGATACGCAGTATTTT. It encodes CASSPLTSTDTQYF.

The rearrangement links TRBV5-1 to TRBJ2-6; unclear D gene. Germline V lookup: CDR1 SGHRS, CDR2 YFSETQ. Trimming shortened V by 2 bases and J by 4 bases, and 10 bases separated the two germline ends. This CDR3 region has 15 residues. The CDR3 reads CASSLSRAGANVLTF. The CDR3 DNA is TGCGCCAGCAGCTTATCTCGAGCGGGGGCCAACGTCCTGACTTTC. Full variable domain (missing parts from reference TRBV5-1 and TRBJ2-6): KAGVTQTPRYLIKTRGQQVTLSCSPISGHRSVSWYQQTPGQGLQFLFEYFSETQRNKGNFPGRFSGRQFSNSRSEMNVSTLELGDSALYLCASSLSRAGANVLTFGAGSRLTVL.

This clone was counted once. The CDR3, as DNA: TGCGCCAGCAGTGGACAGGGTTATGGGGCCAACGTCCTGACTTTC. Translated, it gives CASSGQGYGANVLTF. The chain combines TRBV10-2 with TRBJ2-6, with 7 bases matching TRBD1. The CDR3 sequence is 15 residues long. Trimming at V came to 4 bases and at J to 3 bases, leaving 3 bases not matched to a gene. Germline CDR1 and CDR2: WSHSY and SAAADI.

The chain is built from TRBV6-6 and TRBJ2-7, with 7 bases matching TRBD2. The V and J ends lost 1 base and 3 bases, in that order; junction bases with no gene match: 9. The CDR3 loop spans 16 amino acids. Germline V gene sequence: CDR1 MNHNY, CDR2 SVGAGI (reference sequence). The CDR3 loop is CASSYFRRGNNYEQYF. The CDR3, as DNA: TGTGCCAGCAGTTACTTCCGGCGGGGGAATAACTACGAGCAGTACTTC.

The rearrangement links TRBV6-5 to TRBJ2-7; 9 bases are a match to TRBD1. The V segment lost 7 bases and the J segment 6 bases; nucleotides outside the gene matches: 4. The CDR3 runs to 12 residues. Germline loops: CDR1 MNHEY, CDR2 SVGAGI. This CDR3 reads CASTGQGSEQYF. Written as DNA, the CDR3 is TGTGCCAGCACCGGACAGGGGAGCGAGCAGTACTTC.

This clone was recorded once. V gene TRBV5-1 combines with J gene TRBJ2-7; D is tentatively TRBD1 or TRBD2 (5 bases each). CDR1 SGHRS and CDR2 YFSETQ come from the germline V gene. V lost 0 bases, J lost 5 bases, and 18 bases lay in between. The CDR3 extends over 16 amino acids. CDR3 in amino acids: CASSLGPRDGRDEQYF. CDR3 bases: TGCGCCAGCAGCTTGGGTCCCCGGGACGGGCGGGACGAGCAGTACTTC. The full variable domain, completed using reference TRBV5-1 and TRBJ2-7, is KAGVTQTPRYLIKTRGQQVTLSCSPISGHRSVSWYQQTPGQGLQFLFEYFSETQRNKGNFPGRFSGRQFSNSRSEMNVSTLELGDSALYLCASSLGPRDGRDEQYFGPGTRLTVT.

The DNA for the CDR3 is TGTGCCAGCACCCGGGACAATGAGCAGTTCTTC. Its protein product is CASTRDNEQFF. The rearrangement joins TRBV6-5 to TRBJ2-1, with unresolved D. The CDR3 contains 11 residues. Trimming took off 7 bases at V and 5 bases at J, with 6 bases between the two ends. Germline CDR1 MNHEY, CDR2 SVGAGI.

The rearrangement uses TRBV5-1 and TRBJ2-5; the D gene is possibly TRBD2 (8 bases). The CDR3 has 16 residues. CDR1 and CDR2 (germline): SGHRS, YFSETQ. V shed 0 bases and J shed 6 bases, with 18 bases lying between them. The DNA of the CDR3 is TGCGCCAGCAGCTTGGCCTATAACGGGAGGGGGCAGACCCAGTACTTC. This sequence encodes CASSLAYNGRGQTQYF.

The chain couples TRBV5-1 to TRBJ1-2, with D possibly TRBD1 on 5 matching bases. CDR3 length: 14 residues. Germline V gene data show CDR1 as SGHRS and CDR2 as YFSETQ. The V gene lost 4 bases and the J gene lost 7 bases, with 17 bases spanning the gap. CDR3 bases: TGCGCCAGCAGCATCCTGGGGGACGCGGGTGGCTACACCTTC. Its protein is CASSILGDAGGYTF.

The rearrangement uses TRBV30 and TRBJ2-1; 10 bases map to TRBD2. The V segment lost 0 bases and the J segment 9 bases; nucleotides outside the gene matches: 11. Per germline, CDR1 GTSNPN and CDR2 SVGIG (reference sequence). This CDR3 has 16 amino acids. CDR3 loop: CAWSVPSGRALSEQFF. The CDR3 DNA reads TGTGCCTGGAGTGTACCAAGCGGGAGGGCTCTTAGTGAGCAGTTCTTC.

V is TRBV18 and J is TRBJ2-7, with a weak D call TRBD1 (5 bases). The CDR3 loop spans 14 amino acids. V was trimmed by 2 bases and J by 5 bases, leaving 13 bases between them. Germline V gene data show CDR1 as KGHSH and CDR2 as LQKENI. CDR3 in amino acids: CASSPLGADDEQYF. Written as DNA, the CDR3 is TGTGCCAGCTCACCATTAGGGGCTGACGACGAGCAGTACTTC.